Described below is a single T cell receptor (beta chain) sequence and its context. This entry is derived from a study of shared clonotypes between healthy human individuals. V lost 4 bases and J 4 bases, leaving 14 bases between the germline ends. The CDR3 runs to 14 residues. Per the germline V gene, CDR1 is SGHNT and CDR2 is YYREEE (reference sequence). Input per replicate PCR of unsorted PBMC was roughly 300 ng DNA, corresponding to tens of thousands of T cell genomes. In the original analysis: Junction-only sequences without quality scores came from ImmunoSEQ, so filtering differed. Here immunoSEQ multiplex PCR was the method, and the copy in TCRdb shows in-frame clones only, minus some. V and J calls and clone size are as listed in that table; D and trimming were resolved from the DNA. The repertoire includes 500,000 to 650,000 clones, around three quarters of them detected once, and about 12% sits in the top ten.

The sequence was collected from a woman in her forties in good health. Some clones in this sample may be carry-over from other donors' samples. Sequencing used PBMCs. V gene TRBV5-4 combines with J gene TRBJ1-2; D is undetermined. The CDR3 nucleotides are TGTGCCAGCAGCCAACCCGGGAGAAGCTATGGCTACACCTTC. Protein sequence: CASSQPGRSYGYTF.